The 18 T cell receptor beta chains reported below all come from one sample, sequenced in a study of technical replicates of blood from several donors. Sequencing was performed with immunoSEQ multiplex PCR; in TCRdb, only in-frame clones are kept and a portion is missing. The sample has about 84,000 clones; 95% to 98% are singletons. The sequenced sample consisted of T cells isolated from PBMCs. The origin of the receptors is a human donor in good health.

For the CDR3, the DNA is TGTGCCAGCAGCCCGAGTAGCGGGAGGGCCCGCGAGCAGTACTTC. Residues: CASSPSSGRAREQYF. The rearrangement joins TRBV14 to TRBJ2-7; 11 bases line up with TRBD2. This CDR3 spans 15 amino acids. Germline V gene data show CDR1 as SGHDN and CDR2 as FVKESK. With V trimmed by 4 bases and J by 6 bases, 8 bases remained unmatched. Full variable domain (remainder filled in from reference TRBV14 and TRBJ2-7): EAGVTQFPSHSVIEKGQTVTLRCDPISGHDNLYWYRRVMGKEIKFLLHFVKESKQDESGMPNNRFLAERTGGTYSTLKVQPAELEDSGVYFCASSPSSGRAREQYFGPGTRLTVT.

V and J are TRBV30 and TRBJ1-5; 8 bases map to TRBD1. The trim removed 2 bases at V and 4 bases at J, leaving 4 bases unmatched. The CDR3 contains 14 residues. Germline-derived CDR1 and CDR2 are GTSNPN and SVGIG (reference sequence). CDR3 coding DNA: TGTGCCTGGAGTTTTTGGACAGGGAATCAGCCCCAGCATTTT. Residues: CAWSFWTGNQPQHF.

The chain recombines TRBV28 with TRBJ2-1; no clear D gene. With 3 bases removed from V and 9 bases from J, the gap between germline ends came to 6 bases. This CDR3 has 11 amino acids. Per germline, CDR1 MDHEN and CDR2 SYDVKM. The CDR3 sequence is CASSFEVEQFF. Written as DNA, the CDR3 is TGTGCCAGCAGTTTTGAGGTTGAGCAGTTCTTC.

Here the CDR3 DNA reads TGTGCCAGCAGTCGAGGTCCGGAGGGTAACGCTGAAGCTTTCTTT. Its translation is CASSRGPEGNAEAFF. This chain joins TRBV28 and TRBJ1-1, with D unclear. Germline V CDR1 and CDR2: MDHEN, SYDVKM. With 5 bases removed from V and 6 bases from J, the gap between germline ends came to 19 bases. The CDR3 sequence is 15 residues long.

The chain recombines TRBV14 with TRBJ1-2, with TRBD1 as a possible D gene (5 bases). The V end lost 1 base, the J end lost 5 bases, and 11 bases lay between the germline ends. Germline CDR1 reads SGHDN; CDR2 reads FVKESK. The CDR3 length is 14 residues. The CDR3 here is CASSQALTDYGYTF. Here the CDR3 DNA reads TGTGCCAGCAGCCAAGCCTTGACAGATTATGGCTACACCTTC.

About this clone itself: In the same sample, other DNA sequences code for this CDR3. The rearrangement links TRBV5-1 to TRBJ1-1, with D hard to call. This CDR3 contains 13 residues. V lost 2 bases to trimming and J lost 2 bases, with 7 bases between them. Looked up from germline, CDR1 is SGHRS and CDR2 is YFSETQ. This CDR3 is CASSLRVNTEAFF. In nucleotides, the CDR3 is TGCGCCAGCAGCTTACGGGTAAACACTGAAGCTTTCTTT.

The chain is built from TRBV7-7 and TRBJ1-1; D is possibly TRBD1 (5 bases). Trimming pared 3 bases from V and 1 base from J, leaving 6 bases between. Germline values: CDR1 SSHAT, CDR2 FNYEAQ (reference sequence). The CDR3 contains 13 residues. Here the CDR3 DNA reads TGTGCCAGCAGCTTTGGGGCGAACACTGAAGCTTTCTTT. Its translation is CASSFGANTEAFF.

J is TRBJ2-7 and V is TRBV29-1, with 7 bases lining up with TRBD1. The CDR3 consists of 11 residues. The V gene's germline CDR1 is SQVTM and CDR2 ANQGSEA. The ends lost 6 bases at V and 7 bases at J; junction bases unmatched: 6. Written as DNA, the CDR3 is TGCAGCGTCAGGATACAGGGGGAGCAGTACTTC. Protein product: CSVRIQGEQYF.

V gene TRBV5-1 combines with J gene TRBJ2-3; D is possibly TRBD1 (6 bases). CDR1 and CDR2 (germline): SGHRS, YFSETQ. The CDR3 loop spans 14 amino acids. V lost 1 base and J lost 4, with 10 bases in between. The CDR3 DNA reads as TGCGCCAGCAGCTTGATCCCAGGGGCAGATACGCAGTATTTT. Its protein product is CASSLIPGADTQYF.

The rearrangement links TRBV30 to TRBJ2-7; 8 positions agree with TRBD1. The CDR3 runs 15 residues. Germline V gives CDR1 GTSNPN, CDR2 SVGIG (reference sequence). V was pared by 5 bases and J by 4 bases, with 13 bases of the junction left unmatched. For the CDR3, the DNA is TGTGCCTGGCAGACAGGGGTTTTAGGTAGTTACGAGCAGTACTTC. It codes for CAWQTGVLGSYEQYF.

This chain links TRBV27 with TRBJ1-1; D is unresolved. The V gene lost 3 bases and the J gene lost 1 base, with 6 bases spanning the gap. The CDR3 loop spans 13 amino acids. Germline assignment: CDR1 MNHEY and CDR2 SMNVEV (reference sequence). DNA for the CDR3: TGTGCCAGCAGTTTTTCCCAGAACACTGAAGCTTTCTTT. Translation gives CASSFSQNTEAFF.

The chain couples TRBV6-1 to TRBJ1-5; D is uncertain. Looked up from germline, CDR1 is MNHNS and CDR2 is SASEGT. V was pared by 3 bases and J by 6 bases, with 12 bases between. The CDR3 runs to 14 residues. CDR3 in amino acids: CASSDDSRSQPQHF. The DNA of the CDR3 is TGTGCCAGCAGTGACGACTCCCGGAGTCAGCCCCAGCATTTT.

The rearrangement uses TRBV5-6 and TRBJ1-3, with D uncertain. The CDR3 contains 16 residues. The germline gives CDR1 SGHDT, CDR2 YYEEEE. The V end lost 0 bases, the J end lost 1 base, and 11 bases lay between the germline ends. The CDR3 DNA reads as TGTGCCAGCAGCTTGGTCCGGGGTAATTCTGGAAACACCATATATTTT. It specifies CASSLVRGNSGNTIYF.

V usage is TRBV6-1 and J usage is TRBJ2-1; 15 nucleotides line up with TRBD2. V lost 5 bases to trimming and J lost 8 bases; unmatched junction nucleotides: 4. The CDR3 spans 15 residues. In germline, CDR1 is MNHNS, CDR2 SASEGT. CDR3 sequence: CASSPGTSGRYEQFF. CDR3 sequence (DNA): TGTGCCAGCAGTCCCGGGACTAGCGGGAGGTATGAGCAGTTCTTC.

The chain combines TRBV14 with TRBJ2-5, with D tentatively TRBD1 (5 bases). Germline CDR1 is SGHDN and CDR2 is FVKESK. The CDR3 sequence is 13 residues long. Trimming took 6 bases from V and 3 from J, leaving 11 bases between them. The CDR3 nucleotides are TGTGCCAGCAGGGACAACCAAAAAGAGACCCAGTACTTC. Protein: CASRDNQKETQYF.

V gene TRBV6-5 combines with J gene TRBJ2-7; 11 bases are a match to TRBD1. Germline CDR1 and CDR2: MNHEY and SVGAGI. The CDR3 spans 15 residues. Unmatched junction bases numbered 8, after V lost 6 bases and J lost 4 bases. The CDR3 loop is CASSRTGGLLYEQYF. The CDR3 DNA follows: TGTGCCAGCAGCCGGACAGGGGGCCTGTTATACGAGCAGTACTTC.

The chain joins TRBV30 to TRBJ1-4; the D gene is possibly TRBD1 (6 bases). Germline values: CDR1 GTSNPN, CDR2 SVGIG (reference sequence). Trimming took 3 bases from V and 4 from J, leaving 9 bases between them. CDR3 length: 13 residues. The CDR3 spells CAWSGDNNEKLFF. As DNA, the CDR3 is TGTGCCTGGAGCGGGGACAATAATGAAAAACTGTTTTTT. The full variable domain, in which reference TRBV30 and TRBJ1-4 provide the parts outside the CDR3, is SQTIHQWPATLVQPVGSPLSLECTVEGTSNPNLYWYRQAAGRGLQLLFYSVGIGQISSEVPQNLSASRPQDRQFILSSKKLLLSDSGFYLCAWSGDNNEKLFFGSGTQLSVL.

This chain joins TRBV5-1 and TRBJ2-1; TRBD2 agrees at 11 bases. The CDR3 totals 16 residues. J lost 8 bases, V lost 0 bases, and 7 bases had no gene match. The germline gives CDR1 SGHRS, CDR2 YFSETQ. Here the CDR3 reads CASSLVVSGGGHEQFF. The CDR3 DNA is TGCGCCAGCAGCTTGGTAGTTAGCGGGGGGGGGCATGAGCAGTTCTTC.